This is a list of T cell receptor beta chains from one sample in a study of blood T cells in healthy people across ages. TCRdb recomputed calls from the 5' RACE reads with MiXCR, one row per CDR3 protein. The table records roughly 800,000 distinct CDR3 sequences, roughly 25% of them present only once. These data also featured in a second study, about T cells of mothers and their children.

The sequenced material came from blood. The receptors derive from a boy under 18 in good health. Both conserved end residues are part of each CDR3. The order of the fields is V gene, J gene, clone size, D gene, CDR3 length, CDR3 protein, CDR3 DNA. D genes are given only for firm matches. Where a row states a size, it is once, few, many or the class of an expanded clone; other rows omit it.

>TRBV5-1|TRBJ2-1|NA|TRBD2|17
CASSLAVIVASGNEQFF
TGCGCCAGCAGCTTGGCCGTAATCGTAGCTAGCGGCAATGAGCAGTTCTTC
>TRBV20-1|TRBJ1-1|few|TRBD1|13
CSARQGLLEEAFF
TGCAGTGCCAGACAGGGCCTTTTGGAGGAAGCTTTCTTT
>TRBV6-5|TRBJ1-1|NA|NA|14
CASSYSRGYTEAFF
TGTGCCAGCAGTTACTCAAGGGGCTACACTGAAGCTTTCTTT
>TRBV9|TRBJ2-2|NA|TRBD2|17
CASSVDRQRGNTGELFF
TGTGCCAGCAGCGTAGATCGGCAGCGGGGGAACACCGGGGAGCTGTTTTTT
>TRBV18|TRBJ2-7|NA|TRBD1|15
CASSAGTGGLGEQYF
TGTGCCAGCTCGGCCGGGACAGGGGGCTTGGGCGAGCAGTACTTC
>TRBV12-3/TRBV12-4|TRBJ1-5|NA|NA|16
CASSLLSGSKDQPQHF
TGTGCCAGCAGTTTATTATCTGGCAGCAAGGATCAGCCCCAGCATTTT
>TRBV28|TRBJ1-2|many|NA|12
CASTRGSYGYTF
TGTGCCAGCACCAGGGGAAGTTATGGCTACACCTTC
>TRBV19|TRBJ1-5|once|NA|14
CASSMFWDNQPQHF
TGTGCCAGTAGTATGTTCTGGGATAATCAGCCCCAGCATTTT
>TRBV29-1|TRBJ2-7|NA|NA|15
CSVEGLAEGLYEQYF
TGCAGCGTTGAAGGTCTGGCGGAGGGCCTCTACGAGCAGTACTTC
>TRBV20-1|TRBJ2-7|NA|NA|11
CSGPWGNEQYF
TGCAGTGGCCCCTGGGGGAACGAGCAGTACTTC
>TRBV7-3|TRBJ1-1|NA|TRBD1|16
CASSVTYRGQNTEAFF
TGTGCCAGCAGCGTAACCTACAGGGGTCAGAACACTGAAGCTTTCTTT
>TRBV20-1|TRBJ1-4|few|TRBD1|16
CSAKDQGTGSNEKLFF
TGCAGTGCTAAAGATCAAGGGACAGGGTCAAATGAAAAACTGTTTTTT
>TRBV7-2|TRBJ2-2|once|NA|12
CASGRNTGELFF
TGTGCCTCCGGGAGGAACACCGGGGAGCTGTTTTTT
>TRBV20-1|TRBJ2-1|NA|TRBD2|18
CSAREDIAGKGSYNEQFF
TGCAGTGCTAGAGAAGATATAGCGGGAAAGGGGTCCTACAATGAGCAGTTCTTC
>TRBV11-1|TRBJ2-7|NA|TRBD1|19
CASSLRPPGTDRRFYEQYF
TGTGCCAGCAGCTTACGTCCCCCCGGGACGGACAGGCGCTTCTACGAGCAGTACTTC
>TRBV7-2|TRBJ2-5|NA|NA|13
CASSLAGEGERYF
TGTGCCAGCAGCTTAGCGGGAGAGGGCGAGCGGTACTTC
>TRBV20-1|TRBJ2-5|NA|NA|14
CSARVGGVGETQYF
TGCAGTGCTAGGGTGGGCGGGGTCGGTGAGACCCAGTACTTC
>TRBV3-1|TRBJ1-1|few|NA|14
CASSPSKTSNEAFF
TGTGCCAGCAGCCCGTCCAAGACATCGAATGAAGCTTTCTTT
>TRBV5-6|TRBJ2-1|NA|NA|17
CASSPPYGRDPYNEQFF
TGTGCCAGCAGCCCCCCGTACGGCAGGGATCCCTACAATGAGCAGTTCTTC
>TRBV2|TRBJ2-5|NA|NA|14
CASSEAMYQETQYF
TGTGCCAGCAGTGAGGCCATGTACCAAGAGACCCAGTACTTC
>TRBV28|TRBJ2-3|NA|NA|17
CASSLPLAGLGTDTQYF
TGTGCCAGCAGTTTACCCCTCGCCGGGTTGGGCACAGATACGCAGTATTTT
>TRBV20-1|TRBJ2-4|few|NA|14
CSAWGAGAKNIQYF
TGCAGTGCTTGGGGTGCGGGGGCCAAAAACATTCAGTACTTC
>TRBV29-1|TRBJ1-1|NA|TRBD1|13
CSVGGQGWSEAFF
TGCAGCGTTGGGGGACAGGGTTGGTCTGAAGCTTTCTTT
>TRBV5-1|TRBJ2-7|NA|TRBD2|17
CASSFSPGGPSSYEQYF
TGCGCCAGCAGCTTCTCCCCGGGGGGTCCCTCTTCCTACGAGCAGTACTTC
>TRBV10-3|TRBJ2-3|few|NA|13
CAISEALADTQYF
TGTGCCATCAGTGAGGCATTGGCAGATACGCAGTATTTT
>TRBV7-2|TRBJ2-6|few|NA|15
CASSHEKSGANVLTF
TGTGCCAGCAGCCACGAAAAGAGTGGGGCCAACGTCCTGACTTTC
>TRBV20-1|TRBJ2-5|NA|NA|14
CSAGERRDQETQYF
TGCAGTGCTGGAGAGCGCAGGGATCAAGAGACCCAGTACTTC
>TRBV7-2|TRBJ2-5|NA|NA|13
CASSLARTETQYF
TGTGCCAGCAGCTTAGCCCGAACAGAGACCCAGTACTTC
>TRBV28|TRBJ2-3|few|TRBD1|14
CASLLQGAPDTQYF
TGTGCCAGCCTTTTACAGGGGGCCCCAGATACGCAGTATTTT
>TRBV6-2/TRBV6-3|TRBJ2-5|NA|NA|12
CASGPIQETQYF
TGTGCCAGCGGCCCGATCCAAGAGACCCAGTACTTC
>TRBV4-1|TRBJ2-2|few|NA|18
CASSQSRTSGSSTGELFF
TGCGCCAGCAGCCAAAGTAGGACATCAGGGAGTAGCACCGGGGAGCTGTTTTTT